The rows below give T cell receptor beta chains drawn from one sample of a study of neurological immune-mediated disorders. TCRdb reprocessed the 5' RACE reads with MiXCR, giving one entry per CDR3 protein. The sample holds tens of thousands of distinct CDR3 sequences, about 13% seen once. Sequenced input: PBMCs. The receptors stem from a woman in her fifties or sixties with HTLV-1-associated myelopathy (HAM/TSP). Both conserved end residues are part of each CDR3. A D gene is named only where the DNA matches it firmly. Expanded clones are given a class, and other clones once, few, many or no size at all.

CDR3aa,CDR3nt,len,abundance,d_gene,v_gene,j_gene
CSAKAGGAPDTQYF,TGCAGTGCCAAAGCGGGAGGAGCCCCAGATACGCAGTATTTT,14,few,TRBD2,TRBV20-1,TRBJ2-3
CSVSWSNTGELFF,TGCAGCGTTTCCTGGTCGAACACTGGGGAGCTGTTTTTT,13,.,.,TRBV29-1,TRBJ2-2
CASSLSSGRAAYNEQFF,TGCGCCAGCAGCTTGTCTAGCGGGAGGGCCGCGTACAATGAGCAGTTCTTC,17,many,TRBD2,TRBV5-1,TRBJ2-1
CASSTGQVPYEQYF,TGCGCCAGCAGCACGGGACAGGTCCCCTACGAGCAGTACTTC,14,many,TRBD1,TRBV5-1,TRBJ2-7
CASSPTGGNQPQHF,TGTGCCAGCTCACCAACAGGGGGAAATCAGCCCCAGCATTTT,14,many,TRBD1,TRBV18,TRBJ1-5
CASSELSRTSGATDTQYF,TGTGCCAGCAGTGAACTATCCCGGACTAGCGGGGCCACAGATACGCAGTATTTT,18,few,TRBD2,TRBV6-1,TRBJ2-3
CAIGGEGQPQHF,TGTGCCATCGGGGGGGAAGGTCAGCCCCAGCATTTT,12,many,.,TRBV10-3,TRBJ1-5
CATSSPPVSGNTDTQYF,TGTGCCACCAGCAGTCCCCCCGTGAGCGGGAACACAGATACGCAGTATTTT,17,many,TRBD2,TRBV15,TRBJ2-3
CASTIPGPGELFF,TGTGCCAGCACCATCCCCGGACCCGGGGAGCTGTTTTTT,13,many,.,TRBV28,TRBJ2-2
CATGGIPADTQYF,TGTGCCACAGGGGGCATTCCTGCAGATACGCAGTATTTT,13,many,TRBD1,TRBV3-1,TRBJ2-3
CASSLDPLGTQYF,TGTGCCAGCAGTCTAGACCCCCTGGGTACGCAGTATTTT,13,many,.,TRBV27,TRBJ2-3
CASSEGGNSPLHF,TGTGCCAGCAGTGAAGGCGGAAATTCACCCCTCCACTTT,13,many,.,TRBV25-1,TRBJ1-6
CASSQLRDRGYEQYF,TGCGCCAGCAGCCAGCTCCGGGACAGGGGGTACGAGCAGTACTTC,15,many,TRBD1,TRBV5-1,TRBJ2-7
CASSFASGSGYEQYF,TGTGCCAGCAGTTTCGCTAGCGGGAGTGGCTACGAGCAGTACTTC,15,many,TRBD2,TRBV28,TRBJ2-7
CASSRDGIKQFF,TGCGCCAGCAGTAGGGACGGAATCAAGCAGTTCTTC,12,.,.,TRBV10-1,TRBJ2-1
CASSEALYPYEQYF,TGTGCCAGCAGTGAAGCGCTTTACCCCTACGAGCAGTACTTC,14,many,.,TRBV6-1,TRBJ2-7
CASSFFQTSGTEQYF,TGTGCCAGCAGCTTCTTCCAGACTAGCGGGACCGAGCAGTACTTC,15,many,TRBD2,TRBV7-2,TRBJ2-7
CASSAFGTDTQYF,TGTGCCAGCAGCGCCTTCGGGACAGATACGCAGTATTTT,13,few,.,TRBV5-4,TRBJ2-3
CASSESDQPQHF,TGTGCCAGCAGTGAAAGTGATCAGCCCCAGCATTTT,12,many,.,TRBV6-1,TRBJ1-5
CASRLRVNTEAFF,TGCGCCAGCCGCTTAAGGGTTAACACTGAAGCTTTCTTT,13,many,.,TRBV5-1,TRBJ1-1
CASSGGLDVRDNEQFF,TGCGCCAGCAGCGGGGGACTAGACGTGAGGGACAATGAGCAGTTCTTC,16,few,TRBD2,TRBV5-1,TRBJ2-1
CASSRAGDYNEQFF,TGTGCCAGTAGTCGAGCGGGAGACTACAATGAGCAGTTCTTC,14,.,TRBD2,TRBV19,TRBJ2-1
CASSDTAGSYNSPLHF,TGTGCCAGCAGTGACACGGCAGGCTCCTATAATTCACCCCTCCACTTT,16,many,.,TRBV25-1,TRBJ1-6
CASSPEGQGDQPQHF,TGTGCCAGCAGTCCAGAGGGACAGGGAGATCAGCCCCAGCATTTT,15,many,TRBD1,TRBV27,TRBJ1-5
CASSPSSAGLDETQYF,TGTGCCAGCTCACCCTCGTCGGCAGGGCTCGATGAGACCCAGTACTTC,16,many,.,TRBV18,TRBJ2-5
CASSPGGGTGVSGPQHF,TGTGCCAGCAGCCCGGGGGGCGGGACAGGGGTATCGGGGCCCCAGCATTTT,17,many,TRBD1,TRBV7-2,TRBJ1-5
CSVGQWGLRAYEQYF,TGCAGCGTTGGACAGTGGGGATTGCGGGCCTACGAGCAGTACTTC,15,.,.,TRBV29-1,TRBJ2-7
CASSLSGQGAVKNIQYF,TGCGCCAGCAGCTTGTCCGGACAGGGGGCTGTCAAAAACATTCAGTACTTC,17,many,TRBD1,TRBV5-1,TRBJ2-4
CASSLDAGGDQPQHF,TGCGCCAGCAGCTTGGATGCGGGAGGCGATCAGCCCCAGCATTTT,15,few,.,TRBV5-1,TRBJ1-5